This T cell receptor beta chain originates from a study of T cell changes during pregnancy in multiple sclerosis. This clone was observed a single time. The repertoire was sequenced with immunoSEQ multiplex PCR; TCRdb's copy has only in-frame clones and lacks some. Altogether around 88,000 clones are present, around 92% being singletons, with the ten largest covering around 2.1%. This CDR3 is 14 amino acids long. Germline assignment: CDR1 SGHDT and CDR2 YYEEEE. Unmatched junction bases numbered 6, after V lost 5 bases and J lost 6 bases. Material: peripheral blood, obtained after pregnancy. The TCR was taken from a female donor in good health, enrolled as a control in a pregnancy study. The rearrangement links TRBV5-6 to TRBJ2-2; 8 nucleotides line up with TRBD2. CDR3 sequence reads: CASRFGLASGELFF. CDR3 nucleotide sequence: TGTGCCAGCAGATTCGGACTAGCATCCGGGGAGCTGTTTTTT.